This T cell receptor (beta chain) was retrieved from a study of blood T cell repertoires in COVID-19. In the study overall: COVID-19 samples from acute and convalescent phases originated in the United States, Italy and Spain. PBMCs, B-cell-depleted T cells, or T cells were the source of the cDNA or gDNA that made up the material.

This table comes from immunoSEQ multiplex PCR, and its TCRdb copy is limited to in-frame clones, with some not included. The repertoire includes just under 150,000 clones, about 86% of them detected once, and approximately 9% sits in the top ten. With 6 bases removed from V and 1 base from J, the gap between germline ends came to 7 bases. The CDR3 is made up of 11 amino acids. CDR1 is SQVTM, CDR2 ANQGSEA, per germline. This clonotype was sampled from a woman between 50 and 59 years old with active or convalescent COVID-19. This chain joins TRBV29-1 and TRBJ2-7; D call uncertain. The specimen was peripheral blood. The CDR3 nucleotides are TGCAGCGTCGTCGGGTCCTACGAGCAGTACTTC. This translates into CSVVGSYEQYF.